The entry below describes one T cell receptor beta chain. The assay was immunoSEQ multiplex PCR, and TCRdb's table has in-frame clones only and misses some. Of roughly 430,000 clones listed, 70% to 90% are singletons. Germline lookup yields CDR1 SGHNT and CDR2 YYREEE (reference sequence). The CDR3 contains 14 residues. Between the trimmed V and J ends, which lost 4 bases and 7 bases, there was a span of 17 bases. Study members were between roughly 18 and 100 years old and lived in 24 US regions. The entry originates in a study of blood T cell repertoires in COVID-19. Material: PBMCs or T cells enriched from blood (not recorded which). The rearrangement links TRBV5-4 to TRBJ1-2, with D maybe TRBD1 (6 bases). The origin of this receptor is a woman in her thirties or forties with acute COVID-19. CDR3 sequence: CASSTGQGPRGYTF. The CDR3 nucleotides are TGTGCCAGCAGCACAGGGCAGGGCCCCCGTGGCTACACCTTC.